This record looks at one T cell receptor beta chain sequence and its context. This specimen comes from a study of beta chain features in type 1 diabetes. Germline V gene sequence: CDR1 SGHKS, CDR2 YYEKEE (reference sequence). The CDR3 loop spans 13 amino acids. The germline V and J ends were trimmed by 4 bases and 5 bases, with 12 bases remaining between them. Isolated RNA was reverse transcribed in full, so expressed TCRB transcripts were sequenced. Assay: immunoSEQ multiplex PCR; the TCRdb copy retains only in-frame clones and omits some. The sample includes a few hundred thousand clones, approximately 28% of them seen just once.

Sequencing was done on a sample of naive CD4+ T cells from blood. This receptor was identified in a man younger than 35 in good health. The V gene is TRBV5-5, the J gene TRBJ2-5, with D possibly matching TRBD1 (6 bases). CDR3 sequence reads: CASSGGPRETQYF. The CDR3, as DNA: TGTGCCAGCAGCGGGGGCCCACGGGAGACCCAGTACTTC.